Presented here are 2 T cell receptor beta chains from one specimen sequenced in a study of blood T cell repertoires in COVID-19. Clones were sequenced by immunoSEQ multiplex PCR, and TCRdb holds only the in-frame ones, with some missing. Here the sample spans 250,000 to 300,000 clones, roughly 80% being singletons. Material for sequencing was PBMCs or T cells enriched from blood (not recorded which). The receptors here all came from a man younger than 40 with acute COVID-19.

V usage is TRBV11-3 and J usage is TRBJ2-5; TRBD1 agrees at 8 bases. The germline V gene has CDR1 SGHNT and CDR2 YENEEA. The CDR3 consists of 14 residues. Trimming removed 5 bases from V and 0 bases from J; junction bases left unmatched: 2. The CDR3 here is CASSLGQDQETQYF. For the CDR3, the DNA is TGTGCCAGCAGCCTGGGACAGGACCAAGAGACCCAGTACTTC.

This clone was observed a handful of times. The genes are TRBV9 and TRBJ1-6; 8 bases are shared with TRBD1. Germline values: CDR1 SGDLS, CDR2 YYNGEE. The V gene end was trimmed by 4 bases and the J gene end by 11 bases; junction bases not matched to a gene: 11. The CDR3 spans 15 residues. In nucleotides, the CDR3 is TGTGCCAGCAGCCCTACAGGGGGTGCCCGCCCACCCCTCCACTTT. This gives the protein CASSPTGGARPPLHF.